The text below deals with one TCR beta chain. Its antigen is unknown. The data were taken from a study of OX40 agonist ivuxolimab in advanced cancers. Study-wide background: With a range of about 20 to 79, age averaged approximately 54 years, and nearly 85% were male. A partial response was reached by three patients: one with hepatocellular carcinoma and two with cutaneous melanoma. Notes on the study in general: Low normalized T-cell clonal expansion was additionally recorded for some nonresponders. At doses 0.1 to 3.0 mg/kg, CD4+ and CD8+ clones expanded.

Sequenced by immunoSEQ multiplex PCR; TCRdb stores in-frame clones only, minus some. This table has about 54,000 clones, approximately 91% appearing once. Looked up from germline, CDR1 is SGHNT and CDR2 is YENEEA. The CDR3 has 15 amino acids. V lost 6 bases to trimming and J lost 2 bases; unmatched junction nucleotides: 10. The chain combines TRBV11-3 with TRBJ2-7; 7 bases match TRBD1. The material sequenced was CD4+ or CD8+ T cells sorted from blood, taken in a trial of the OX40 agonist ivuxolimab. This TCR came from an adult with an advanced solid tumor such as melanoma, head and neck, liver or kidney cancer. The CDR3 spells CASSEKGQLPYEQYF. The DNA for the CDR3 is TGTGCCAGCAGTGAAAAGGGACAGCTCCCCTACGAGCAGTACTTC.